This T cell receptor beta chain was observed in a study of cytomegalovirus exposure and HLA in healthy donors. Turning to the study itself: A subsequent analysis stated that the approximately 120 validation repertoires were run on the same platform as the roughly 620 first-cohort repertoires. Findings of the study overall: Published work reported that the classifier diagnosed cytomegalovirus status with high specificity and sensitivity. Specificity for CMV antigens was confirmed in vitro for a few of the CMV-associated chains.

This CDR3 is 16 amino acids long. The V gene's germline CDR1 is MNHEY and CDR2 SMNVEV (reference sequence). V shed 6 bases and J 3 bases; nucleotides not matched to a gene: 13. Profiling relied on immunoSEQ multiplex PCR, and the TCRdb table lists in-frame clones only, not all of them. The sample has 100,000 to 150,000 clones; about 91% are singletons. A remark on this clone: Its antigen is unknown.

What was sequenced was PBMCs. The J gene is TRBJ2-7, the V gene TRBV27; 8 bases map to TRBD1. The receptor comes from a woman aged 18 to 35 in good health and CMV-seronegative. CDR3 residues: CASSFHPGTGLYEQYF. CDR3 nucleotide sequence: TGTGCCAGCAGCTTTCACCCCGGGACAGGTCTCTACGAGCAGTACTTC.